The 18 T cell receptor beta chains listed next were all sequenced from one sample in a study of tumor and adjacent non-tumor tissue in lung cancer. This sample's RNA came from whole unsorted tissue. This non-tumor lung sample came from over 3 cm beyond the tumor edge. Three rounds of nested PCR, following a modified ARM-PCR protocol, produced the TCRbeta library. TCRdb reanalysed the multiplex PCR reads using MiXCR and keeps one entry per CDR3 protein. Seen here are approximately 62,000 distinct CDR3 sequences, more than 55% observed once, and the top ten hold roughly 35%. Sequenced material: distant non-tumor lung tissue. All receptors derive from a man in his 70s with non-small cell lung cancer.

Turning to this clonotype: The junction does not match germline at one end; this may be a read error. V and J are TRBV11-2 and TRBJ2-1, with TRBD1 matching over 8 bases. Per germline, CDR1 SGHAT and CDR2 FQNNGV. This CDR3 region has 17 residues. CDR3 loop: CASNLCGQGRSCNGQFF. The CDR3 DNA follows: TGTGCCAGCAACTTATGCGGACAGGGCCGCTCCTGCAATGGGCAGTTCTTC.

This clonotype was seen more than once but under ten times. In DNA form, the CDR3 reads TGTGCCAGCAGACCCGGGACTAGCGGGAGCACTGGTACGCAGTATTTT. It specifies CASRPGTSGSTGTQYF. V usage is TRBV11-2 and J usage is TRBJ2-3; 14 bases match TRBD2. Germline V gene data show CDR1 as SGHAT and CDR2 as FQNNGV. The trim removed 6 bases at V and 8 bases at J, leaving 10 bases unmatched. The CDR3 has 16 amino acids.

This clonotype has at least ten counts. This chain links TRBV6-6 with TRBJ2-4; D remains unclear. This CDR3 spans 15 amino acids. V dropped 2 bases and J dropped 1 base, with 9 bases sitting between them. Germline V gene sequence: CDR1 MNHNY, CDR2 SVGAGI (reference sequence). The CDR3 coding sequence is TGTGCCAGCAGTTACGAAGGGAATGCCAAAAACATTCAGTACTTC. Protein: CASSYEGNAKNIQYF.

This clonotype was counted only a few times. The chain combines TRBV30 with TRBJ1-2; D call uncertain. The CDR3 is 13 residues long. In germline, CDR1 is GTSNPN, CDR2 SVGIG (reference sequence). V lost 2 bases and J 8 bases, leaving 15 bases between the germline ends. CDR3 loop: CAWSLWGIGGYTF. Here the CDR3 DNA reads TGTGCCTGGAGTCTCTGGGGAATCGGAGGCTACACCTTC.

This clonotype has more than one count but fewer than ten. This sequence may be a read error, since a much larger clone differs from it by one base. This chain uses TRBV4-1 with TRBJ2-1, with D unclear. There are 16 residues in the CDR3. Germline V gene lookup returns CDR1 MGHRA and CDR2 YSYEKL. This CDR3 reads CACSQVSQRSYNEQFF. The CDR3 coding sequence is TGCGCCTGCAGCCAAGTGTCCCAGAGGTCGTACAATGAGCAGTTCTTC.

As to this clonotype: Relative to the germline gene, one junction end is altered; a read error may explain this. The chain couples TRBV28 to TRBJ2-7, with D unresolved. The CDR3 runs to 13 residues. Germline loops: CDR1 MDHEN, CDR2 SYDVKM. The CDR3 bases are TGTGCCAGTAGACCCCCGACGGCCTACGAGCTGTACTTC. Encoded protein: CASRPPTAYELYF.

With regard to this clonotype: In this CDR3 the conserved last residue, phenylalanine or tryptophan, is missing, so a read error is likely. This chain joins TRBV10-3 and TRBJ2-1; the D gene could be TRBD1 or TRBD2 (5 bases each). The CDR3 is made up of 15 amino acids. The germline CDR1 and CDR2 sequences are ENHRY and SYGVKD. The CDR3 region has the DNA TGTGTCATCAGTGTTGGGGGATCGTCCTACAATGAGCAGTTCTTA. Translated: CVISVGGSSYNEQFL.

As to this clonotype: A read error may explain this, as a much larger clone is one base away. The chain uses TRBV12-3 or TRBV12-4 and TRBJ2-5; D gene uncertain. Trimming left V 5 bases short and J 5 bases short, with 6 bases between. The CDR3 loop spans 11 amino acids. This CDR3 reads CASSRPETQYF. CDR3 DNA sequence: TGTGCCAGCAGTCGGCCGGAGACCCAGTACTTC.

Turning to this clonotype: One end of the junction fails to match germline, which may point to a read error. The chain links TRBV20-1 to TRBJ2-4, with D unclear. Germline V gene data show CDR1 as DFQATT and CDR2 as SNEGSKA (reference sequence). The CDR3 runs to 15 residues. The CDR3 DNA reads TGCAGTGCGACCTCCGGACCGATATCCAAAAACATTCAGCACTTC. This translates into CSATSGPISKNIQHF.

As regards this clonotype: Given a much more abundant clone one base away, this may be a read error. For the CDR3, the DNA is TGTGCCAGCAGTTTGGGTCTTTCCAAGACTGAAGCTTTCTTT. Translating it yields CASSLGLSKTEAFF. The gene calls are TRBV12-3 or TRBV12-4 and TRBJ1-1; D call uncertain. The CDR3 spans 14 residues. With 3 bases removed from V and 5 bases from J, the gap between germline ends came to 13 bases.

On this clonotype: Since a much larger clone is just one base distant, this may be a read error. The chain has TRBV6-1 and TRBJ2-3; D is unclear. Germline values: CDR1 MNHNS, CDR2 SASEGT. There are 13 residues in the CDR3. The CDR3 reads CASDRRLTDTLYF. The CDR3 region has the DNA TGTGCCAGCGACCGTCGGCTCACAGATACGCTGTATTTT.

J is TRBJ2-1 and V is TRBV7-2; TRBD2 agrees at 7 bases. CDR1 and CDR2 from the germline V gene are SGHTA and FQGNSA. This CDR3 region has 15 residues. V lost 9 bases, J lost 9 bases, and 17 bases stayed unmatched. CDR3 loop: CARSPGGRVEGEQFF. The CDR3 nucleotides read TGTGCCAGAAGCCCGGGCGGGAGAGTTGAGGGTGAGCAGTTCTTC.

In regard to this clonotype: The junction and the germline gene differ at one end; a read error may be behind it. The chain couples TRBV24-1 to TRBJ2-3; unclear D gene. The V gene's germline CDR1 is KGHDR and CDR2 SFDVKD. The CDR3 contains 13 residues. The CDR3 DNA sequence: TGTGCCACCAGCTTACATAGCATAGATACGCAGGATTTT. Protein sequence: CATSLHSIDTQDF.

The rearrangement uses TRBV29-1 and TRBJ2-5, with TRBD2 identical over 12 bases. The V gene end was trimmed by 5 bases and the J gene end by 3 bases; junction bases not matched to a gene: 16. The CDR3 is 18 amino acids. Per the germline V gene, CDR1 is SQVTM and CDR2 is ANQGSEA. The CDR3 reads CSVSRDRGTSGPEETQYF. The CDR3 nucleotides are TGCAGCGTTAGCCGGGATAGGGGGACTAGCGGGCCAGAAGAGACCCAGTACTTC.

Remarks on this clonotype: Without the conserved terminal phenylalanine or tryptophan, this CDR3 likely stems from a read error. This chain uses TRBV10-3 with TRBJ2-7; 8 nucleotides match TRBD1. Germline trimming cut 6 bases from V and 3 bases from J; bases unmatched to any gene: 7. Germline CDR1 is ENHRY and CDR2 is SYGVKD. CDR3 size: 14 residues. The DNA of the CDR3 is TGTGCCATCAGACCGAGACAGGGGAGCTACGAGCAGTACTTA. Its translation is CAIRPRQGSYEQYL.

This clonotype was counted only a few times. J is TRBJ2-7 and V is TRBV25-1, with D unresolved. The length of the CDR3 is 11 residues. CDR1 is MGHDK and CDR2 is SYGVNS in the germline V gene. The V and J ends lost 4 bases and 4 bases respectively, with 5 bases between them. The CDR3 loop reads CASSVGYEQYF. The CDR3 DNA is TGTGCCAGCAGTGTGGGTTACGAGCAGTACTTC.

This clonotype was detected many times. This chain links TRBV4-1 with TRBJ1-6; TRBD1 agrees at 7 bases. Trimming removed 0 bases from V and 7 bases from J; junction bases left unmatched: 9. CDR3 length: 17 amino acids. CDR1 is MGHRA and CDR2 is YSYEKL in the germline V gene. The CDR3 loop is CASSQDIGTEFNSPLHF. The CDR3 nucleotides read TGCGCCAGCAGCCAAGATATCGGGACAGAATTCAATTCACCCCTCCACTTT.

The rearrangement uses TRBV29-1 and TRBJ2-7; the D is unclear. This CDR3 comprises 14 residues. Trimming removed 6 bases at V and 2 bases at J, with 17 bases between. Germline CDR1 SQVTM, CDR2 ANQGSEA. The CDR3 sequence is CSVRSGLVPYEQYF. For the CDR3, the DNA is TGCAGCGTCCGAAGTGGCCTGGTACCCTACGAGCAGTACTTC.